These T cell receptor beta chains were read from a single sample in a study of OX40 agonist ivuxolimab in advanced cancers. Method: immunoSEQ multiplex PCR; TCRdb's copy keeps in-frame clones and lacks some. The sample lists some 20,000 clones; around 80% were seen once. Source: CD4+ or CD8+ T cells sorted from blood, taken in a trial of the OX40 agonist ivuxolimab. The receptors shown here come from an adult with an advanced solid tumor such as melanoma, head and neck, liver or kidney cancer. The CDR3 runs from the conserved cysteine through the conserved F or W. D genes are given only for firm matches. Clone size appears in some rows only: once, few, many, or a class for an expanded clone.

clone_size d_call j_call v_call cdr3_aa cdr3_nt
NA NA TRBJ1-3 TRBV10-3 CAISDNVRDSGNTIYF TGTGCCATCAGTGATAATGTCCGGGACTCAGGAAACACCATATATTTT
NA NA TRBJ2-7 TRBV6-1 CASSEALNSIKNYEQYF TGTGCCAGCAGTGAAGCGCTCAACTCCATAAAAAACTACGAGCAGTACTTC
once TRBD1 TRBJ2-5 TRBV18 CASSPRQGAWETQYF TGTGCCAGCTCACCCCGACAGGGGGCCTGGGAGACCCAGTACTTC
NA NA TRBJ2-3 TRBV5-1 CASSSRDRADTQYF TGCGCCAGCAGCTCGAGGGACCGAGCAGATACGCAGTATTTT
NA NA TRBJ2-7 TRBV19 CASSPAAPSTEQYF TGTGCCAGTAGTCCAGCGGCTCCTAGTACCGAGCAGTACTTC
NA NA TRBJ1-1 TRBV14 CASSRFGGLLDTEAFF TGTGCCAGCAGCCGGTTTGGGGGGTTGTTGGACACTGAAGCTTTCTTT
NA NA TRBJ1-2 TRBV6-5 CASSTQGLHGYTF TGTGCCAGCAGTACTCAGGGGTTGCATGGCTACACCTTC
NA TRBD1 TRBJ2-1 TRBV11-2 CASRRTGEYNEQFF TGTGCCAGCAGACGGACAGGGGAATACAATGAGCAGTTCTTC
NA TRBD1 TRBJ1-4 TRBV2 CASTRTGEEANEKLFF TGTGCCAGCACCAGGACAGGGGAGGAGGCTAATGAAAAACTGTTTTTT
NA NA TRBJ2-1 TRBV11-2 CASSSVGSYNEQFF TGTGCCAGCAGCTCCGTGGGCTCCTACAATGAGCAGTTCTTC